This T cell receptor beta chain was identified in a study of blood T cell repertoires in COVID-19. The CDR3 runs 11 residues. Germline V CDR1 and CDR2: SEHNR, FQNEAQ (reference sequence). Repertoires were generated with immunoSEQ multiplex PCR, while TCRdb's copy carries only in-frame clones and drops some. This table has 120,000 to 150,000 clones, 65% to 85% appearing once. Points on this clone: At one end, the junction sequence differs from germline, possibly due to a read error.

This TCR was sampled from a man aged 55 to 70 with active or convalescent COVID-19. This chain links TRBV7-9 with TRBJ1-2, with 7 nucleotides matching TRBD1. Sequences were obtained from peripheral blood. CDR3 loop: CASTDRQGPIF. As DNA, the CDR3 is TGTGCCAGCACCGACCGACAGGGACCCATCTTC.